These 17 T cell receptor beta chains were all obtained from the same sample, sequenced in a study of cytomegalovirus exposure and HLA in healthy donors. Clones were read by immunoSEQ multiplex PCR, and TCRdb kept only the in-frame ones, dropping some. Of 150,000 to 200,000 clones in the sample, around 96% are singletons; the top ten hold under 0.9%. The specimen sequenced was PBMCs. The receptors here all came from a woman under 30 in good health and CMV-seronegative.

This chain uses TRBV27 with TRBJ1-6; no firm D call. The CDR3 spans 11 residues. V shed 7 bases and J shed 14 bases, with 12 bases lying between them. The germline V gene encodes CDR1 MNHEY and CDR2 SMNVEV (reference sequence). For the CDR3, the DNA is TGTGCCAGCACCTCCGGGTTGACCCTCCACTTT. Residues: CASTSGLTLHF.

The chain uses TRBV5-1 and TRBJ2-5; D is undetermined. Germline CDR1 and CDR2: SGHRS and YFSETQ. The CDR3 spans 11 residues. V shed 4 bases and J shed 1 base, with 2 bases lying between them. The CDR3 loop is CASSLQETQYF. CDR3 sequence (DNA): TGCGCCAGCAGCCTCCAAGAGACCCAGTACTTC.

The chain links TRBV6-5 to TRBJ2-1, with D perhaps TRBD2 (6 bases). CDR1 is MNHEY, CDR2 SVGAGI, per germline. V was cut by 5 bases and J by 7 bases, with 15 bases left in between. The CDR3 spans 14 residues. The CDR3 region has the DNA TGTGCCAGCAGTCCCCCCGGGACTTTTAATGAGCAGTTCTTC. It codes for CASSPPGTFNEQFF.

This clone was found once. This chain connects TRBV10-3 to TRBJ2-7; 8 bases fit TRBD1. Germline CDR1 reads ENHRY; CDR2 reads SYGVKD. V dropped 2 bases and J dropped 1; count of bases not matched to a gene: 7. This CDR3 spans 16 amino acids. The CDR3 loop reads CAISETQGVRSYEQYF. CDR3 in DNA: TGTGCCATCAGTGAGACACAGGGGGTAAGATCCTACGAGCAGTACTTC.

The rearrangement links TRBV6-6 to TRBJ1-2; tentatively, D is TRBD1 (6 bases). CDR3 size: 13 residues. In germline, CDR1 is MNHNY, CDR2 SVGAGI (reference sequence). V lost 6 bases and J lost 8, with 16 bases in between. CDR3 region: CASRQQGEGGYTF. The CDR3 DNA follows: TGTGCCAGCAGACAACAGGGCGAGGGAGGCTACACCTTC.

The rearrangement joins TRBV19 to TRBJ1-2; D ambiguous. The V and J ends lost 5 bases and 6 bases respectively, with 28 bases between them. Per the germline V gene, CDR1 is LNHDA and CDR2 is SQIVND (reference sequence). The CDR3 has 18 amino acids. The CDR3 DNA reads as TGTGCCAGTAGTCAGACCTTGCTAACATGGGCCCGGCTGGATGGCTACACCTTC. This gives the protein CASSQTLLTWARLDGYTF.

Worth noting for this clone: This sample includes further DNA sequences coding for the same CDR3. This sequence joins TRBV5-4 and TRBJ1-2, with D possibly matching TRBD1 (5 bases). Germline CDR1 reads SGHNT; CDR2 reads YYREEE (reference sequence). Trimming pared 4 bases from V and 1 base from J, leaving 8 bases between. The CDR3 loop spans 13 amino acids. The CDR3 reads CASSPDSNYGYTF. In DNA form, the CDR3 reads TGTGCCAGCAGCCCAGACAGTAACTATGGCTACACCTTC.

This chain links TRBV29-1 with TRBJ2-1; 8 nucleotides line up with TRBD2. Germline CDR1 and CDR2: SQVTM and ANQGSEA. V trimming: 3 bases; J trimming: 8 bases; junction bases outside the gene matches: 3. The CDR3 runs to 12 residues. The CDR3 region is CSVEASGYEQFF. The CDR3 DNA is TGCAGCGTTGAGGCTAGCGGGTATGAGCAGTTCTTC.

The chain employs TRBV7-6 and TRBJ2-7; a weak D match, TRBD2 (6 bases). Deletions cut 0 bases from V and 4 bases from J, with 7 bases between. The CDR3 runs to 13 residues. The V gene's germline CDR1 is SGHVS and CDR2 FNYEAQ. The DNA of the CDR3 is TGTGCCAGCAGCTTAGCGGGGGGATACGAGCAGTACTTC. It encodes CASSLAGGYEQYF. The full variable domain, rest sourced from reference TRBV7-6 and TRBJ2-7, is GAGVSQSPRYKVTKRGQDVALRCDPISGHVSLYWYRQALGQGPEFLTYFNYEAQQDKSGLPNDRFSAERPEGSISTLTIQRTEQRDSAMYRCASSLAGGYEQYFGPGTRLTVT.

This clone was counted a single time. This chain joins TRBV7-2 and TRBJ2-5; 9 bases align to TRBD1. Losses at the gene ends were 4 bases for V and 9 bases for J; bases not matched to a gene: 15. Germline V gives CDR1 SGHTA, CDR2 FQGNSA. The CDR3 totals 16 residues. CDR3 in amino acids: CASSSLQGAPKLSQYF. DNA for the CDR3: TGTGCCAGCAGCTCTCTACAGGGGGCGCCGAAGTTGTCCCAGTACTTC.

This rearrangement joins TRBV19 to TRBJ2-1; tentative D call: TRBD2 (7 bases). Trimming left V 4 bases short and J 9 bases short, with 16 bases between. The length of the CDR3 is 14 residues. The germline V gene encodes CDR1 LNHDA and CDR2 SQIVND (reference sequence). Written as DNA, the CDR3 is TGTGCCAGTAGTAAACACGGGGGGCCCAGTGAGCAGTTCTTC. Translated: CASSKHGGPSEQFF.

The chain combines TRBV9 with TRBJ1-1; 8 bases match TRBD1. Germline loops: CDR1 SGDLS, CDR2 YYNGEE. J gave up 1 base and V 4 bases, and 3 bases lay outside the gene matches. CDR3 length equals 14 residues. The CDR3 nucleotides read TGTGCCAGCAGCCTAGGGACAGGGAACACTGAAGCTTTCTTT. Protein product: CASSLGTGNTEAFF. Supplemented by reference TRBV9 and TRBJ1-1, the full variable domain reads DSGVTQTPKHLITATGQRVTLRCSPRSGDLSVYWYQQSLDQGLQFLIQYYNGEERAKGNILERFSAQQFPDLHSELNLSSLELGDSALYFCASSLGTGNTEAFFGQGTRLTVV.

The V gene is TRBV6-5, the J gene TRBJ2-7; TRBD1 agrees at 7 bases. CDR1 and CDR2 from the germline V gene are MNHEY and SVGAGI. The junction had 1 base not matched to a gene; V was cut back by 5 bases and J by 0 bases. This CDR3 is built from 13 residues. The CDR3 bases are TGTGCCAGCAGTGACAGGGTCTCCTACGAGCAGTACTTC. Protein product: CASSDRVSYEQYF.

The rearrangement links TRBV11-3 to TRBJ2-1; TRBD1 matches at 8 bases. V lost 5 bases to trimming and J lost 4 bases; unmatched junction nucleotides: 10. The CDR3 consists of 16 residues. Germline-derived CDR1 and CDR2 are SGHNT and YENEEA. The CDR3 sequence: CASSPGGTGNYNEQFF. The CDR3 DNA follows: TGTGCCAGCAGCCCCGGTGGGACAGGCAATTACAATGAGCAGTTCTTC.

V is TRBV12-5 and J is TRBJ2-5; D possibly corresponds to TRBD1 (6 bases). CDR1 is LGHNT and CDR2 is FRNRAP in the germline V gene. The CDR3 extends over 16 amino acids. Trimming took off 0 bases at V and 3 bases at J, with 14 bases between the two ends. CDR3 bases: TGTGCTAGTGGTTTGGTACCAGGCCAGGGGAAAGAGACCCAGTACTTC. Protein sequence: CASGLVPGQGKETQYF.

The chain carries TRBV9 and TRBJ2-1; no definite D call. Trimming took off 6 bases at V and 4 bases at J, with 14 bases between the two ends. Germline V gene data show CDR1 as SGDLS and CDR2 as YYNGEE. The CDR3 covers 14 residues. In nucleotides, the CDR3 is TGTGCCAGCAATCGAGGCACGAGTTACAATGAGCAGTTCTTC. This encodes CASNRGTSYNEQFF.

This chain links TRBV5-4 with TRBJ1-1, with a possible D match to TRBD1 (6 bases). CDR3 length: 15 amino acids. V was cut by 4 bases and J by 1 base, with 14 bases left in between. The germline CDR1 and CDR2 sequences are SGHNT and YYREEE (reference sequence). The CDR3 DNA is TGTGCCAGCAGCCCGCCTCGGACAGAGAACACTGAAGCTTTCTTT. Protein sequence: CASSPPRTENTEAFF.